The clone carrying this T cell receptor beta chain was counted only a few times. Antigen: not known. CDR3 length equals 14 residues. The V gene lost 3 bases and the J gene lost 6 bases, with 14 bases spanning the gap. Germline CDR1 and CDR2: MNHEY and SMNVEV (reference sequence). This entry belongs to a study of T-cell reconstitution after alpha-beta-depleted transplantation in children. Regarding the study as a whole: Some patients owed their high day-60 TCRbeta diversity to surviving recipient T cells and thymic progenitors. Once a year had passed after transplant, T-cell counts and diversity came mostly from newly produced T cells. Expanded graft clones, several hundred of them, were reportedly the source of alpha-beta T cells about two months after transplant.

This sample's TCRbeta library carried unique molecular identifier barcodes. TCRdb redid the calling of the PCR reads with MiXCR, one entry per CDR3 protein. The profile shows about 580,000 distinct CDR3 sequences, 23% of them singletons. Material: PBMCs, mostly from graft donor cells, obtained 360 days after TCRalphabeta/CD19-depleted stem cell transplant. The origin of this receptor is a boy younger than two who had a stem cell transplant for acute myeloid leukemia, so the T cells may come from the graft donor. The chain couples TRBV27 to TRBJ1-2; the D gene is possibly TRBD1 (6 bases). The CDR3 reads CASSLTPQGNGYTF. The CDR3 region has the DNA TGTGCCAGCAGTTTGACGCCGCAGGGGAATGGCTACACCTTC.